This T cell receptor (beta chain) was recovered during a study of T cell changes during pregnancy in multiple sclerosis. Some clones are missing from TCRdb's copy, which holds only in-frame ones; the method was immunoSEQ multiplex PCR. The data show 45,000 to 60,000 clones, with over 80% seen just once and around 0.68% held by the top ten. This CDR3 has 17 residues. J was trimmed by 7 bases and V by 5 bases; bases with no gene match: 13. Germline values: CDR1 SGHTA, CDR2 FQGTGA. This TCR came from a female donor with multiple sclerosis, enrolled in a pregnancy study. The chain carries TRBV7-3 and TRBJ2-1; 11 nucleotides line up with TRBD2. Specimen: CD4+ T cells from peripheral blood mononuclear cells, collected in the third trimester of pregnancy. CDR3 sequence: CASSVERLAGLQNEQFF. CDR3 coding DNA: TGTGCCAGCAGCGTAGAGAGACTAGCGGGACTCCAAAATGAGCAGTTCTTC.